This passage covers 32 T cell receptor beta chains from one sample sequenced in a study of regulatory T cells in long-lasting Graves disease. TCR beta libraries were built with iRepertoire HTBI primers and Arm-PCR of CDR3 regions. TCRdb used MiXCR to reprocess the multiplex PCR reads, holding one entry per CDR3 protein. Here the sample spans 400,000 to 450,000 distinct CDR3 sequences, around a quarter being singletons. This sample's time point: persistent/refractory GD, antithyroid drugs over 5 years with positive TRAb. After RNA was extracted from PBMCs, the TCR library was made from it. This specimen was peripheral blood mononuclear cells (PBMCs), taken when the disease was refractory, from a patient treated with antithyroid drugs. These TCRs come from a female donor with Graves disease.

In regard to this clonotype: A read error may account for a junction end that differs from germline. The chain is built from TRBV29-1 and TRBJ2-5, with D possibly matching TRBD2 (6 bases). CDR3 size: 12 residues. Per germline, CDR1 SQVTM and CDR2 ANQGSEA. The CDR3 spells CSVWDLQEAQYF. In DNA, the CDR3 is TGCAGCGTTTGGGACTTACAAGAGGCCCAGTACTTC.

This clonotype was recorded many times. The chain uses TRBV28 and TRBJ1-1, with a possible D match to TRBD1 (5 bases). CDR1 and CDR2 from the germline V gene are MDHEN and SYDVKM. The CDR3 is made up of 13 amino acids. The germline V and J ends were trimmed by 8 bases and 6 bases, with 16 bases remaining between them. CDR3 protein: CASGIQVRAEAFF. The CDR3 region has the DNA TGTGCCAGCGGCATACAGGTACGCGCTGAAGCTTTCTTT.

The rearrangement links TRBV6-1 to TRBJ1-5, with D tentatively TRBD1 (5 bases). CDR1 and CDR2 (germline): MNHNS, SASEGT. V was cut by 6 bases and J by 1 base, with 13 bases left in between. This CDR3 is 15 amino acids long. For the CDR3, the DNA is TGTGCCAGCAGCCGCAATCAGGGAAGCAATCAGCCCCAGCATTTT. This translates into CASSRNQGSNQPQHF.

This sequence joins TRBV7-9 and TRBJ2-7, with 10 bases matching TRBD2. Germline V gene data show CDR1 as SEHNR and CDR2 as FQNEAQ (reference sequence). J gave up 3 bases and V 2 bases, and 10 bases lay outside the gene matches. The length of the CDR3 is 17 residues. CDR3 protein: CASSLYVGTSVIYEQYF. CDR3 sequence (DNA): TGTGCCAGCAGCTTATATGTGGGGACTAGCGTGATCTACGAGCAGTACTTC.

This clonotype was counted a few times. The chain carries TRBV7-2 and TRBJ1-6, with D uncertain. From germline, CDR1 is SGHTA and CDR2 FQGNSA. This CDR3 spans 18 amino acids. Trimming removed 0 bases from V and 4 bases from J, with 16 bases in between. In DNA form, the CDR3 reads TGTGCCAGCAGCTTAGCGGAAGGGTGGAATCGGTATAATTCACCCCTCCACTTT. Its translation: CASSLAEGWNRYNSPLHF.

This sequence joins TRBV29-1 and TRBJ2-5, with TRBD1 as a possible D gene (5 bases). Trimming removed 7 bases at V and 1 base at J, with 13 bases between. The germline V gene encodes CDR1 SQVTM and CDR2 ANQGSEA. The CDR3 length is 13 residues. The CDR3 loop reads CSAEGAGQETQYF. CDR3 in DNA: TGCAGCGCCGAAGGGGCAGGCCAAGAGACCCAGTACTTC. Using reference TRBV29-1 and TRBJ2-5 for the parts outside the CDR3, the full variable domain is SAVISQKPSRDICQRGTSLTIQCQVDSQVTMMFWYRQQPGQSLTLIATANQGSEATYESGFVIDKFPISRPNLTFSTLTVSNMSPEDSSIYLCSAEGAGQETQYFGPGTRLLVL.

This clonotype was found a few times. The chain employs TRBV7-9 and TRBJ2-2, with 8 bases matching TRBD1. The germline V gene has CDR1 SEHNR and CDR2 FQNEAQ (reference sequence). J gave up 4 bases and V 1 base, and 8 bases lay outside the gene matches. This CDR3 region has 17 residues. CDR3 protein: CASSLEFRGRATGELFF. DNA of the CDR3: TGTGCCAGCAGCTTAGAGTTCAGGGGGCGCGCCACCGGGGAGCTGTTTTTT.

This chain links TRBV27 with TRBJ1-6; 12 bases line up with TRBD1. CDR1 and CDR2 (germline): MNHEY, SMNVEV (reference sequence). The CDR3 is made up of 15 amino acids. The junction had 6 bases not matched to a gene; V was cut back by 6 bases and J by 9 bases. The CDR3 region is CASRGQGAQGSPLHF. CDR3 nucleotide sequence: TGTGCCAGCAGGGGACAGGGGGCGCAAGGTTCACCCCTCCACTTT.

This clonotype was detected ten times or more. Germline and junction disagree at one end, which may indicate a read error. J is TRBJ2-5 and V is TRBV6-1; 9 bases agree with TRBD1. The CDR3 extends over 15 amino acids. Germline V lookup: CDR1 MNHNS, CDR2 SASEGT. CDR3 sequence (DNA): TGTGCCAGCAGTCGGGGCGTGGACAGGGGTCTCTTAAAGGACTTC. Translated, it gives CASSRGVDRGLLKDF.

The chain joins TRBV3-1 to TRBJ2-7; 10 nucleotides match TRBD1. This CDR3 has 15 amino acids. V lost 5 bases to trimming and J lost 5 bases; unmatched junction nucleotides: 9. CDR1 is LGHDT and CDR2 is YNNKEL in the germline V gene (reference sequence). The CDR3 DNA follows: TGTGCCAGCAGCTTCCGGGACAGGGGCCCCCACGAGCAGTACTTC. This sequence encodes CASSFRDRGPHEQYF.

The CDR3 here is CASSPNPTTEGEQYF. The CDR3 nucleotides read TGTGCCAGCTCACCGAACCCTACAACGGAGGGCGAGCAGTACTTC. The V and J genes are TRBV18 and TRBJ2-7; weak D call: TRBD2 (6 bases). The V gene lost 3 bases and the J gene lost 6 bases, with 18 bases spanning the gap. The germline gives CDR1 KGHSH, CDR2 LQKENI. The CDR3 spans 15 residues.

V usage is TRBV3-1 and J usage is TRBJ2-7, with D perhaps being TRBD1 or TRBD2 (5 bases each). The CDR3 spans 14 residues. Trimming stripped 3 bases from V and 2 bases from J, with 11 bases between. The germline V gene has CDR1 LGHDT and CDR2 YNNKEL (reference sequence). CDR3 protein: CASSQTRGTYEQYF. DNA for the CDR3: TGTGCCAGCAGCCAGACTCGGGGCACCTACGAGCAGTACTTC.

This clonotype turned up a few times. This may stem from a read error, because a much larger clone lies one nucleotide away. The chain recombines TRBV28 with TRBJ1-2, with 8 bases that match TRBD1. From germline, CDR1 is MDHEN and CDR2 SYDVKM. CDR3 size: 16 residues. The CDR3 here is CASSLVQGQGLYGYAF. The CDR3 coding sequence is TGTGCCAGCAGTTTAGTTCAAGGACAGGGACTTTATGGCTACGCCTTC.

Details on this clonotype: The CDR3 ends on some other residue instead of the conserved phenylalanine or tryptophan, so this is likely a read error. The chain carries TRBV27 and TRBJ1-5; the D gene is possibly TRBD1 (5 bases). Trimming cost V 3 bases and J 4 bases, with 10 bases left between them. This CDR3 has 14 residues. Looked up from germline, CDR1 is MNHEY and CDR2 is SMNVEV (reference sequence). CDR3 region: CASSFGGDNQPQHL. As DNA, the CDR3 is TGTGCCAGCAGTTTCGGGGGGGATAATCAGCCCCAGCATCTT.

This clonotype has ten or more counts. The genes are TRBV29-1 and TRBJ2-5; 7 bases fit TRBD2. J was trimmed by 5 bases and V by 6 bases; bases with no gene match: 12. CDR3 length equals 14 residues. Germline-derived CDR1 and CDR2 are SQVTM and ANQGSEA. CDR3 nucleotide sequence: TGCAGCGTGGAAAAGGCGGGAGTAGTGGAGACCCAGTACTTC. Its protein product is CSVEKAGVVETQYF.

This clonotype has more than one count but fewer than ten. The rearrangement uses TRBV20-1 and TRBJ2-7; TRBD2 matches 13 bases. CDR1 is DFQATT, CDR2 SNEGSKA, per germline (reference sequence). Trimming removed 0 bases from V and 6 bases from J; junction bases left unmatched: 8. The CDR3 has 16 amino acids. The CDR3 spells CSAREGDGTSGIEQYF. The DNA for the CDR3 is TGCAGTGCTAGAGAAGGGGATGGGACTAGCGGGATCGAGCAGTACTTC.

The V call is TRBV2, the J call TRBJ1-1, with a weak D call TRBD1 (5 bases). The V gene lost 4 bases and the J gene lost 12 bases, with 18 bases spanning the gap. The CDR3 covers 13 residues. Germline V gives CDR1 SNHLY, CDR2 FYNNEI. The CDR3 loop reads CASSVEGKSVTFF. In nucleotides, the CDR3 is TGTGCCAGCAGTGTAGAGGGGAAGTCCGTAACTTTCTTT.

Comments on this clonotype: Just one base apart from a much larger clone, this may be a read error. The chain couples TRBV20-1 to TRBJ1-1; 8 bases fit TRBD1. Germline V gene data show CDR1 as DFQATT and CDR2 as SNEGSKA (reference sequence). This CDR3 has 14 amino acids. The CDR3 protein is CNASRTGRNTEAFF. CDR3 nucleotides: TGCAATGCTTCAAGGACAGGGAGGAACACTGAAGCTTTCTTT.

The rearrangement joins TRBV5-4 to TRBJ1-6, with D possibly matching TRBD1 (6 bases). Germline CDR1 reads SGHNT; CDR2 reads YYREEE (reference sequence). With 0 bases removed from V and 12 bases from J, the gap between germline ends came to 7 bases. The CDR3 is 12 residues long. DNA for the CDR3: TGTGCCAGCAGCTTGGCAGGGGTACCCCTCCACTTT. Amino acid sequence: CASSLAGVPLHF.

The chain links TRBV2 to TRBJ2-3; maybe TRBD2 (5 bases). The CDR3 consists of 16 residues. With 5 bases removed from V and 3 bases from J, the gap between germline ends came to 18 bases. The germline V gene encodes CDR1 SNHLY and CDR2 FYNNEI. The CDR3 nucleotides are TGTGCCAGCAGTCCACGGCGGGTAGGCGGAACAGATACGCAGTATTTT. It translates to CASSPRRVGGTDTQYF.

The rearrangement uses TRBV19 and TRBJ2-5, with D possibly called TRBD1 or TRBD2 (6 bases each). The CDR3 has 14 residues. Germline CDR1 LNHDA, CDR2 SQIVND (reference sequence). Trimming cost V 4 bases and J 5 bases, with 14 bases left between them. CDR3 sequence (DNA): TGTGCCAGTAGTACCACGGGGGCGGGCGAGACCCAGTACTTC. Protein sequence: CASSTTGAGETQYF. Full variable domain (remainder filled in from reference TRBV19 and TRBJ2-5): DGGITQSPKYLFRKEGQNVTLSCEQNLNHDAMYWYRQDPGQGLRLIYYSQIVNDFQKGDIAEGYSVSREKKESFPLTVTSAQKNPTAFYLCASSTTGAGETQYFGPGTRLLVL.

The table lists this clonotype with a few counts. The V call is TRBV10-3, the J call TRBJ2-6; D possibly uses TRBD1 or TRBD2 (5 bases each). The CDR3 has 15 residues. Trimming left V 9 bases short and J 0 bases short, with 12 bases between. Germline assignment: CDR1 ENHRY and CDR2 SYGVKD. The CDR3 sequence: CAISGAGSGANVLTF. In DNA form, the CDR3 reads TGTGCCATTTCCGGGGCCGGCTCTGGGGCCAACGTCCTGACTTTC.

Concerning this clonotype: A read error is possible here, since a much larger clone lies one base away. CDR3 bases: TGTGCCAGCAGCCCCTTAAGGGGAAGGGAGGGCTACACCTTC. It is translated as CASSPLRGREGYTF. V usage is TRBV11-2 and J usage is TRBJ1-2, with TRBD1 as a possible D gene (5 bases). CDR3 length: 14 residues. CDR1 is SGHAT and CDR2 is FQNNGV in the germline V gene. With 5 bases removed from V and 8 bases from J, the gap between germline ends came to 18 bases. Based on the CDR3 plus reference TRBV11-2 and TRBJ1-2, the full variable domain is EAGVAQSPRYKIIEKRQSVAFWCNPISGHATLYWYQQILGQGPKLLIQFQNNGVVDDSQLPKDRFSAERLKGVDSTLKIQPAKLEDSAVYLCASSPLRGREGYTFGSGTRLTVV.

In this sample, this clonotype turned up many times. This sequence joins TRBV11-2 and TRBJ2-2, with D perhaps matching TRBD2 (5 bases). CDR1 and CDR2 (germline): SGHAT, FQNNGV. V lost 1 base to trimming and J lost 6 bases, with 15 bases between them. The length of the CDR3 is 16 residues. The CDR3 DNA sequence: TGTGCCAGCAGCTTAGGAGGGAGAATCGCGGCCGGGGAGCTGTTTTTT. Translation: CASSLGGRIAAGELFF.

This clonotype was picked up many times. This chain uses TRBV20-1 with TRBJ2-5; no reliable D call. Trimming stripped 3 bases from V and 1 base from J, with 9 bases between. This CDR3 is 13 amino acids long. Germline V gene lookup returns CDR1 DFQATT and CDR2 SNEGSKA (reference sequence). CDR3 loop: CSASEYFQETQYF. The CDR3 DNA reads as TGCAGTGCTAGTGAGTACTTCCAAGAGACCCAGTACTTC.

V and J are TRBV6-1 and TRBJ2-2; D remains ambiguous. The CDR3 has 18 amino acids. Per the germline V gene, CDR1 is MNHNS and CDR2 is SASEGT. V gave up 4 bases and J gave up 0 bases, with 18 bases separating them. The chain's CDR3 is CASSVMSRVFANTGELFF. CDR3 sequence (DNA): TGTGCCAGCAGTGTCATGTCCCGAGTATTCGCGAACACCGGGGAGCTGTTTTTT.

This chain links TRBV11-1 with TRBJ2-6; weak D call: TRBD1 (5 bases). Trimming pared 1 base from V and 4 bases from J, leaving 14 bases between. This CDR3 region has 17 residues. Germline V CDR1 and CDR2: SGHAT, FQDESV (reference sequence). The CDR3 region has the DNA TGTGCCAGCAGCTTAGGCCCAGGGCCAGCCGGGGCCAACGTCCTGACTTTC. Encoded protein: CASSLGPGPAGANVLTF.

This clonotype was seen many times. This rearrangement joins TRBV27 to TRBJ2-2; possibly TRBD1 or TRBD2 for D (5 bases each). CDR3 length equals 14 residues. Germline V gene data show CDR1 as MNHEY and CDR2 as SMNVEV (reference sequence). V dropped 6 bases and J dropped 4 bases, with 12 bases sitting between them. CDR3 loop: CASSFRGGTGELFF. For the CDR3, the DNA is TGTGCCAGCAGCTTCCGGGGCGGCACCGGGGAGCTGTTTTTT.

This clonotype showed up just a few times. J is TRBJ1-1 and V is TRBV19; 8 bases are a match to TRBD1. This CDR3 has 14 residues. V dropped 4 bases and J dropped 5; count of bases not matched to a gene: 6. The germline V gene encodes CDR1 LNHDA and CDR2 SQIVND (reference sequence). CDR3 sequence reads: CASSTWDRRTEAFF. CDR3 DNA: TGTGCCAGTAGTACTTGGGACAGGCGGACTGAAGCTTTCTTT.

This clonotype was seen ten or more times. The chain is built from TRBV20-1 and TRBJ1-2, with 8 bases identical to TRBD1. Germline V gene data show CDR1 as DFQATT and CDR2 as SNEGSKA (reference sequence). The CDR3 is 13 residues long. Trimming at V came to 6 bases and at J to 1 base, leaving 4 bases not matched to a gene. In DNA form, the CDR3 reads TGCAGTGCCGGGACAGGCAGTAACTATGGCTACACCTTC. It is translated as CSAGTGSNYGYTF.

This clonotype showed up just a few times. The chain employs TRBV29-1 and TRBJ2-7; D perhaps matches TRBD2 (5 bases). V lost 5 bases and J 0 bases, leaving 14 bases between the germline ends. Germline V gene lookup returns CDR1 SQVTM and CDR2 ANQGSEA. There are 14 residues in the CDR3. The CDR3 loop is CSVYPSGNSYEQYF. CDR3 coding DNA: TGCAGCGTTTATCCATCGGGAAACTCCTACGAGCAGTACTTC.

About this clonotype: Its ends do not fully match the called genes, so a read error is possible. V is TRBV7-9 and J is TRBJ1-3; TRBD1 is a possible D gene (5 bases). This CDR3 is 15 amino acids long. Germline CDR1 reads SEHNR; CDR2 reads FQNEAQ (reference sequence). The CDR3 DNA is TGTGCCAGCAGTCTCCAGGGTACATCTGGAAACACCGTATATTTT. It translates to CASSLQGTSGNTVYF.